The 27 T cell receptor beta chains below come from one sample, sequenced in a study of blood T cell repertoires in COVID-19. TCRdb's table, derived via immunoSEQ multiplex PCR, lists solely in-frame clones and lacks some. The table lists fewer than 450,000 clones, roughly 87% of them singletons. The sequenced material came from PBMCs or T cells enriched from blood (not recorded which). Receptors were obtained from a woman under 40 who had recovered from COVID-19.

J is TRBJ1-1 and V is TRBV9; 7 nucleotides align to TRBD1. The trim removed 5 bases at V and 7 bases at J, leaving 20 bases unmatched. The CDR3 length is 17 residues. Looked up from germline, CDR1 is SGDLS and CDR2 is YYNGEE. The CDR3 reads CASRSEEWTGPWGEAFF. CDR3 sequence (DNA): TGTGCCAGCAGGTCGGAGGAATGGACAGGTCCTTGGGGTGAAGCTTTCTTT.

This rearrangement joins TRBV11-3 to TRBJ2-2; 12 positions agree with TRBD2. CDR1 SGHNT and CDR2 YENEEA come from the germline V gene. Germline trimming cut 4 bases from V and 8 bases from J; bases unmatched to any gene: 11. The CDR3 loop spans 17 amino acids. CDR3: CASSSWTSGAIRGELFF. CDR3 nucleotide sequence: TGTGCCAGCAGCTCCTGGACTAGCGGGGCCATAAGGGGGGAGCTGTTTTTT.

Here the CDR3 reads CSVEDRVSSYEQYF. The DNA of the CDR3 is TGCAGCGTTGAAGATCGGGTATCGTCCTACGAGCAGTACTTC. J is TRBJ2-7 and V is TRBV29-1, with D unresolved. Trimming left V 0 bases short and J 1 base short, with 10 bases between. CDR1 and CDR2 from the germline V gene are SQVTM and ANQGSEA. This CDR3 comprises 14 residues.

The CDR3 here is CASSQDKTGDQPQHF. The CDR3 bases are TGCGCCAGCAGCCAAGATAAGACAGGGGATCAGCCCCAGCATTTT. The chain combines TRBV4-3 with TRBJ1-5, with 8 bases matching TRBD1. The CDR3 is 15 amino acids. Germline CDR1 reads LGHNA; CDR2 reads YSLEER. J gave up 5 bases and V 0 bases, and 3 bases lay outside the gene matches.

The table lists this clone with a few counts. The CDR3 DNA is TGCGCCAGCGGAGTCGGGACTAGCTTCTCCTACGAGCAGTACTTC. Its protein product is CASGVGTSFSYEQYF. V is TRBV5-1 and J is TRBJ2-7, with TRBD2 matching over 9 bases. The CDR3 totals 15 residues. Germline assignment: CDR1 SGHRS and CDR2 YFSETQ. The V segment lost 7 bases and the J segment 0 bases; nucleotides outside the gene matches: 8.

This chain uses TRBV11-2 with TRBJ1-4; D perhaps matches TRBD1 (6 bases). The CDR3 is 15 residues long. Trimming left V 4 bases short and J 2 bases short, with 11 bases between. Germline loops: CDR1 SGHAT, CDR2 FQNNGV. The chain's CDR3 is CASSSTGGTNEKLFF. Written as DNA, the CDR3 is TGTGCCAGCAGCTCGACAGGCGGCACTAATGAAAAACTGTTTTTT.

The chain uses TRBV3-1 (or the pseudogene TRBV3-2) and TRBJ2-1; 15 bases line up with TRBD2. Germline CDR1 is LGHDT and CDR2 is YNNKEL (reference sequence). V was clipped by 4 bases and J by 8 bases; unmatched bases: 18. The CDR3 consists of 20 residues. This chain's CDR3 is CASSPNPGLAGGPFSHEQFF. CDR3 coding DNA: TGTGCCAGCAGCCCCAACCCAGGACTAGCGGGGGGGCCGTTTAGCCATGAGCAGTTCTTC.

The CDR3 reads CARPLAGGFDEQFF. CDR3 bases: TGTGCCAGACCGCTAGCGGGGGGTTTTGATGAGCAGTTCTTC. The J gene is TRBJ2-1, the V gene TRBV10-3, with 11 bases aligning to TRBD2. V shed 10 bases, J shed 8 bases, and the junction held 10 bases outside the gene matches. Germline V gives CDR1 ENHRY, CDR2 SYGVKD. The CDR3 is 14 amino acids.

CDR3 region: CASSFEGYGYTF. The CDR3 DNA is TGTGCCAGCAGCTTCGAGGGTTACGGCTACACCTTC. The chain is built from TRBV7-9 and TRBJ1-2; D is ambiguous. This CDR3 region has 12 residues. V was clipped by 3 bases and J by 8 bases, with 10 bases between them. Germline V gene sequence: CDR1 SEHNR, CDR2 FQNEAQ (reference sequence). Looking up the rest from reference TRBV7-9 and TRBJ1-2 gives the full variable domain: DTGVSQNPRHKITKRGQNVTFRCDPISEHNRLYWYRQTLGQGPEFLTYFQNEAQLEKSRLLSDRFSAERPKGSFSTLEIQRTEQGDSAMYLCASSFEGYGYTFGSGTRLTVV.

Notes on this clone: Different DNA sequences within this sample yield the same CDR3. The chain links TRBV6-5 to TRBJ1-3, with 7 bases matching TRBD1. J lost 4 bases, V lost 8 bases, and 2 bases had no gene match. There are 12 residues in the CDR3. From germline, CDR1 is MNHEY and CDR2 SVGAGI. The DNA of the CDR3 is TGTGCCAGCCGGACAGGCGGAAACACCATATATTTT. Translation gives CASRTGGNTIYF.

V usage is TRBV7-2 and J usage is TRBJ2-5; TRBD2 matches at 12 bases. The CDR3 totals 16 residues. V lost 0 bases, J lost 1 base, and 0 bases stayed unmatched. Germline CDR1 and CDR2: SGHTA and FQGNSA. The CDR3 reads CASSLATSGGQETQYF. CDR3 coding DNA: TGTGCCAGCAGCTTAGCGACTAGCGGGGGCCAAGAGACCCAGTACTTC.

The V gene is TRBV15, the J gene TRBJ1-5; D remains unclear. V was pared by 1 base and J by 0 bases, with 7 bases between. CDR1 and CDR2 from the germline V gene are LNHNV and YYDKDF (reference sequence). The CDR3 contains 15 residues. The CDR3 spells CATSRGGNSNQPQHF. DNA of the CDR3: TGTGCCACCAGCAGAGGAGGGAATAGCAATCAGCCCCAGCATTTT.

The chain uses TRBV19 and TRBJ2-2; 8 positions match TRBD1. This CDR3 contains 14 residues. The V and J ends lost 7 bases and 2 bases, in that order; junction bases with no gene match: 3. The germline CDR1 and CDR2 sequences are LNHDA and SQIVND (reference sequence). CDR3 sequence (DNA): TGTGCCAGTAAAGGACAGGGTAACACCGGGGAGCTGTTTTTT. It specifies CASKGQGNTGELFF.

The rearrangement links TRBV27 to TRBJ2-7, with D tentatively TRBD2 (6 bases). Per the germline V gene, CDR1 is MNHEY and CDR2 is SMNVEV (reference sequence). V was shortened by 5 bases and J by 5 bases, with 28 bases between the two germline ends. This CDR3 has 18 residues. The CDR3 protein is CASSPTLGRFRTEHEQYF. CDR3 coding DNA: TGTGCCAGCAGTCCCACCCTGGGGAGGTTCCGTACGGAGCACGAGCAGTACTTC.

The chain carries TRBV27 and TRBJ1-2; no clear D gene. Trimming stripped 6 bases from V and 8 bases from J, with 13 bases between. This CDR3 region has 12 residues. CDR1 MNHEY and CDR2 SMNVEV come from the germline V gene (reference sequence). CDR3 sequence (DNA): TGTGCCAGCAGCCCAAGAGGAGAAGGCTACACCTTC. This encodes CASSPRGEGYTF.

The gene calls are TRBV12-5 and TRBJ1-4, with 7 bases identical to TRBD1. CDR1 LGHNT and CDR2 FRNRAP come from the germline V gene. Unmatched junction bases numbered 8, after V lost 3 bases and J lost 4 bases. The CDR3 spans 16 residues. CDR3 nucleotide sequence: TGTGCTAGTGGTTTCTGGACAGGCCGCGGTAATGAAAAACTGTTTTTT. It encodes CASGFWTGRGNEKLFF.

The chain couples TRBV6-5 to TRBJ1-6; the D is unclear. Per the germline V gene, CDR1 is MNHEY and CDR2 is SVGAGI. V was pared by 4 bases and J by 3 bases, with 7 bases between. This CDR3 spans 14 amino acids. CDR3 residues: CASSSGLYNSPLHF. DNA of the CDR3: TGTGCCAGCAGTTCAGGTCTCTATAATTCACCCCTCCACTTT.

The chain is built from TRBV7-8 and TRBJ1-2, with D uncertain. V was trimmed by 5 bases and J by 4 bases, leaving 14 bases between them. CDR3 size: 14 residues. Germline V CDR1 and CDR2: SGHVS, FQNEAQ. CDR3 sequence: CASSPDYGSYGYTF. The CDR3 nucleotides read TGTGCCAGCAGCCCGGACTACGGGAGCTATGGCTACACCTTC.

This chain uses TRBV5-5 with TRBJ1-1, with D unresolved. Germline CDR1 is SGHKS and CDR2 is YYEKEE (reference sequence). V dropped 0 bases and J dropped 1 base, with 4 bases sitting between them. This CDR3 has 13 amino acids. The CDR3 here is CASSLGENTEAFF. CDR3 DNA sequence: TGTGCCAGCAGCTTGGGAGAGAACACTGAAGCTTTCTTT. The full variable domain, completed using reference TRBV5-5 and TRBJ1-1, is DAGVTQSPTHLIKTRGQQVTLRCSPISGHKSVSWYQQVLGQGPQFIFQYYEKEERGRGNFPDRFSARQFPNYSSELNVNALLLGDSALYLCASSLGENTEAFFGQGTRLTVV.

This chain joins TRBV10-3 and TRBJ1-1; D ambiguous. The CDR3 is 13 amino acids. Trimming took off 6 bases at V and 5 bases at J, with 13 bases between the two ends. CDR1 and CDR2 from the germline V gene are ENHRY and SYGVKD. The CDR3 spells CAIRRANDTEAFF. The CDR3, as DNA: TGTGCCATCAGGCGGGCGAATGATACTGAAGCTTTCTTT.

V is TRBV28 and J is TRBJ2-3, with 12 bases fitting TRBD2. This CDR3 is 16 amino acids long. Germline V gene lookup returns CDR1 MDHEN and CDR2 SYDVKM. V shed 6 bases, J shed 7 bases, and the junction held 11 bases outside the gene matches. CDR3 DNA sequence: TGTGCCAGCAGCCCGACTAGCGGGGGTCGAGGAAATACGCAGTATTTT. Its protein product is CASSPTSGGRGNTQYF. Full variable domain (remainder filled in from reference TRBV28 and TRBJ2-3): DVKVTQSSRYLVKRTGEKVFLECVQDMDHENMFWYRQDPGLGLRLIYFSYDVKMKEKGDIPEGYSVSREKKERFSLILESASTNQTSMYLCASSPTSGGRGNTQYFGPGTRLTVL.

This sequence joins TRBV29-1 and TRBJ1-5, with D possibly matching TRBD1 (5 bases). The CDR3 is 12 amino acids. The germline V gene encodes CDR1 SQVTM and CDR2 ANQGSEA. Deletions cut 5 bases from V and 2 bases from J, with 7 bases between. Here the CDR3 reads CSVQQGNQPQHF. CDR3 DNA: TGCAGCGTTCAACAGGGCAATCAGCCCCAGCATTTT.

CDR3 sequence: CATSDPGGKNTGELFF. DNA of the CDR3: TGTGCCACCAGTGATCCCGGGGGAAAAAACACCGGGGAGCTGTTTTTT. V and J are TRBV24-1 and TRBJ2-2; the D gene is possibly TRBD2 (6 bases). Germline V gives CDR1 KGHDR, CDR2 SFDVKD. Trimming took off 3 bases at V and 2 bases at J, with 12 bases between the two ends. The CDR3 length is 16 residues.

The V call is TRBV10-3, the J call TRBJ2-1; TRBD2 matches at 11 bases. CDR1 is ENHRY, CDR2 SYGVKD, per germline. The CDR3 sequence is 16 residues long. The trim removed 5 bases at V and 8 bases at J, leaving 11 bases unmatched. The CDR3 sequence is CAISQPSGGTRDEQFF. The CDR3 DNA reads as TGTGCCATCAGTCAGCCTAGCGGGGGGACTAGGGATGAGCAGTTCTTC.

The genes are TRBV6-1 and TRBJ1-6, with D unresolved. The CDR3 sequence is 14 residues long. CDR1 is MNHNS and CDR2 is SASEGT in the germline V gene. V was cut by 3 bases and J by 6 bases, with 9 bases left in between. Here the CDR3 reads CASSERQANSPLHF. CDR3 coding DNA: TGTGCCAGCAGTGAGCGTCAGGCTAATTCACCCCTCCACTTT.

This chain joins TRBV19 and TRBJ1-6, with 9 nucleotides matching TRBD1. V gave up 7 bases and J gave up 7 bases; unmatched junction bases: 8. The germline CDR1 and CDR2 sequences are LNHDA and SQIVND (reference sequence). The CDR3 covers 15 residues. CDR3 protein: CASNPDRGENSPLHF. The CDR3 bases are TGTGCCAGTAACCCGGACAGGGGAGAGAATTCACCCCTCCACTTT.

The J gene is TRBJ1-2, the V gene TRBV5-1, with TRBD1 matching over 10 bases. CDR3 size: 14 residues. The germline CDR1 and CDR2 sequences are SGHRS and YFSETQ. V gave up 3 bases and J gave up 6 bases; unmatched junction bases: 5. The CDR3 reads CASSWGDRGDGYTF. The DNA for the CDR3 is TGCGCCAGCAGCTGGGGGGACAGGGGCGATGGCTACACCTTC.